This T cell receptor (beta chain) is drawn from a study of T cells after yellow fever vaccination. Across the study: Each low-cell-number fraction was prepared by means of SMART-Seq v4 Ultra Low Input.

TCRdb redid the calling of the 5' RACE reads with MiXCR, one entry per CDR3 protein. Here the sample spans 150,000 to 200,000 distinct CDR3 sequences, roughly 11% being singletons. The V and J ends lost 0 bases and 7 bases respectively, with 7 bases between them. The length of the CDR3 is 13 residues. The germline V gene encodes CDR1 LNHNV and CDR2 YYDKDF (reference sequence). The sample consisted of CD8+ T cells sorted from PBMCs, taken 15 days after the yellow fever booster vaccination. The chain recombines TRBV15 with TRBJ1-5; D call uncertain. The receptor's source is a man between 18 and 29 years old who received the YFV17D yellow fever vaccine. The CDR3 protein is CATSRDTGQPQHF. DNA for the CDR3: TGTGCCACCAGCAGAGATACGGGACAGCCCCAGCATTTT. Full variable domain (rest looked up from reference TRBV15 and TRBJ1-5): DAMVIQNPRYQVTQFGKPVTLSCSQTLNHNVMYWYQQKSSQAPKLLFHYYDKDFNNEADTPDNFQSRRPNTSFCFLDIRSPGLGDTAMYLCATSRDTGQPQHFGDGTRLSIL.